This entry features one T cell receptor (beta chain) sequence. Here immunoSEQ multiplex PCR was the method, and the copy in TCRdb shows in-frame clones only, minus some. The data show more than 75,000 clones, less than 90% seen once. V was shortened by 5 bases and J by 4 bases, with 16 bases between the two germline ends. This CDR3 has 15 residues. Germline V gene lookup returns CDR1 SGHTA and CDR2 FQGNSA. This specimen comes from a study of OX40 agonist ivuxolimab in advanced cancers. Study details: Anti-PD-1, anti-PD-L1 or anti-CTLA-4 therapy given earlier was allowed, and roughly 40% had some. In three patients, partial responses were observed, one with hepatocellular carcinoma and two with cutaneous melanoma.

This TCR was recovered from an adult with an advanced solid tumor such as melanoma, head and neck, liver or kidney cancer. The chain links TRBV7-2 to TRBJ2-3; perhaps D is TRBD1 or TRBD2 (6 bases each). Here the sequenced sample was CD4+ or CD8+ T cells sorted from blood, taken in a trial of the OX40 agonist ivuxolimab. CDR3 nucleotide sequence: TGTGCCAGCAGCACCGGGGGCAGGGTGTCAGATACGCAGTATTTT. Protein: CASSTGGRVSDTQYF. The full variable domain, its missing parts supplied by reference TRBV7-2 and TRBJ2-3, is GAGVSQSPSNKVTEKGKDVELRCDPISGHTALYWYRQSLGQGLEFLIYFQGNSAPDKSGLPSDRFSAERTGGSVSTLTIQRTQQEDSAVYLCASSTGGRVSDTQYFGPGTRLTVL.